This TCR beta chain was sequenced in a study of blood T cell repertoires in COVID-19. The method was immunoSEQ multiplex PCR; TCRdb's version includes in-frame clones alone and lacks a portion of them. The sample lists 100,000 to 150,000 clones, over 75% occurring once. The material sequenced was peripheral blood. The sequence derives from a woman aged 80 or older with acute or convalescent COVID-19.

DNA of the CDR3: TGTGCCAGCAGCCAACTAGTCAGCTCTGGAAACACCATATATTTT. Its translation: CASSQLVSSGNTIYF. The chain uses TRBV3-1 (or the pseudogene TRBV3-2) and TRBJ1-3; no clear D. The ends were cut back, 2 bases at V and 0 bases at J, with 8 bases in the middle. The CDR3 is made up of 15 amino acids. Germline V gives CDR1 LGHDT, CDR2 YNNKEL (reference sequence).